This TCR beta chain was identified in a study of T cell responses to AZD1222 COVID-19 vaccine. For this clone: Antigen: not known.

The repertoire was sequenced with immunoSEQ multiplex PCR; TCRdb's copy has only in-frame clones and lacks some. This table has around 92,000 clones, roughly 88% appearing once. This CDR3 is 15 amino acids long. V shed 3 bases and J 5 bases; nucleotides not matched to a gene: 9. Germline CDR1 is SEHNR and CDR2 is FQNEAQ (reference sequence). Study results and limitations: Nearly half of the spike-specific TCRs reportedly recognize variant regions that carry no mutations.

The sequence was obtained from an adult in good health. The sample consisted of peripheral blood, taken on day 0 of AZD1222 vaccination. The J gene is TRBJ2-7, the V gene TRBV7-9, with TRBD2 matching 8 bases. As DNA, the CDR3 is TGTGCCAGCAGCTTGGGAATAGCGGGGCCCAACGAGCAGTACTTC. It is translated as CASSLGIAGPNEQYF. The complete variable domain, with remaining parts taken from reference TRBV7-9 and TRBJ2-7, reads DTGVSQNPRHKITKRGQNVTFRCDPISEHNRLYWYRQTLGQGPEFLTYFQNEAQLEKSRLLSDRFSAERPKGSFSTLEIQRTEQGDSAMYLCASSLGIAGPNEQYFGPGTRLTVT.